This T cell receptor (beta chain) originates from a study of glioma-infiltrating T cells after dendritic cell vaccination. Time point indicated: after dendritic cell vaccination, including at tumor progression/relapse. This clone was picked up a small number of times. V gave up 5 bases and J gave up 5 bases; unmatched junction bases: 4. CDR3 length equals 12 residues. Germline lookup yields CDR1 SGHRS and CDR2 YFSETQ. Sequencing used immunoSEQ multiplex PCR; TCRdb keeps in-frame clones, though not all of them. In the table there are approximately 110,000 clones, around 90% of which are singletons. The receptor was derived from a human donor with glioblastoma. The chain links TRBV5-1 to TRBJ2-7, with 7 bases matching TRBD1. The source was blood, collected after dendritic cell vaccination. The CDR3 bases are TGCGCCAGCAGTCCAACAGGGGACGAGCAGTACTTC. This encodes CASSPTGDEQYF.